This T cell receptor (beta chain) originates from a study of blood T cell repertoires in COVID-19. Germline V gene lookup returns CDR1 MNHEY and CDR2 SVGAGI. V lost 5 bases to trimming and J lost 2 bases, with 16 bases between them. CDR3 length: 15 amino acids. The protocol was immunoSEQ multiplex PCR, while the TCRdb copy is restricted to in-frame clones and leaves out a portion. Of tens of thousands of clones listed, roughly 89% are singletons. The source of this sequence is a human donor with active COVID-19. The donor label of this sample is uncertain. The rearrangement uses TRBV6-5 and TRBJ2-7, with D possibly being TRBD2 (6 bases). The sequenced material came from peripheral blood. The CDR3 DNA is TGTGCCAGCAGTAACCTAGGGACTCCGCCCTACGAGCAGTACTTC. Translation: CASSNLGTPPYEQYF.